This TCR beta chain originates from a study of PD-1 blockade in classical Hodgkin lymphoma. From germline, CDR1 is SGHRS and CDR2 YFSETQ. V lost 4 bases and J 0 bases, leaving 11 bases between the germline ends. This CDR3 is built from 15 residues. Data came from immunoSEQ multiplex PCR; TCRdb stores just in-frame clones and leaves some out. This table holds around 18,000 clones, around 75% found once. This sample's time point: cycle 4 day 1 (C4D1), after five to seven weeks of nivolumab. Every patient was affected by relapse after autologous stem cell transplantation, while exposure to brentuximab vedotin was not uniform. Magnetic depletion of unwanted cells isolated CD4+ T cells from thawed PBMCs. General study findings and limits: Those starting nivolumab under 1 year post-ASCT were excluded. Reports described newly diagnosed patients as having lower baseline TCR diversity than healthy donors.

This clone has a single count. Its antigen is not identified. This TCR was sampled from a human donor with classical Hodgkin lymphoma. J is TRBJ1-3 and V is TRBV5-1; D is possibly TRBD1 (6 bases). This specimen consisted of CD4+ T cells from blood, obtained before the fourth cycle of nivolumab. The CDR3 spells CASSVGAYSGNTIYF. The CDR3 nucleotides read TGCGCCAGCAGCGTGGGGGCCTACTCTGGAAACACCATATATTTT. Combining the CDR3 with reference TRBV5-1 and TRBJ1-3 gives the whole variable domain KAGVTQTPRYLIKTRGQQVTLSCSPISGHRSVSWYQQTPGQGLQFLFEYFSETQRNKGNFPGRFSGRQFSNSRSEMNVSTLELGDSALYLCASSVGAYSGNTIYFGEGSWLTVV.